This T cell receptor beta chain appears in the sequencing data of a study of metastatic and nonmetastatic thyroid tumors. For the study at large: Patients with malignant and benign thyroid disease provided blood and tumor or nodule tissue, whose repertoires were compared.

Thyroid surgery was performed in patients who had received no treatment beforehand. In the case of this clone: Its matching antigen is unknown.

The V gene's germline CDR1 is MDHEN and CDR2 SYDVKM. CDR3 length: 14 amino acids. J was trimmed by 9 bases and V by 5 bases; bases with no gene match: 10. With MiXCR, TCRdb reprocessed the PCR reads. This sample has some 8,500 clones, with 35% to 45% found just once. Findings and limits, study-wide: According to reports, the diversity of TCR beta was significantly higher in malignant thyroid tumors than in benign nodules, and this held in both blood and tumor samples.

Input material: tumor tissue. The chain couples TRBV28 to TRBJ1-5; 7 positions agree with TRBD1. This TCR derives from a female donor with papillary thyroid cancer or a benign thyroid nodule (not recorded which). Some clones in this sample may be carry-over from other donors' samples. As DNA, the CDR3 is TGTGCCAGCAGTCTAGGACAGGCGGGGAGGCCCCAGCATTTT. It specifies CASSLGQAGRPQHF.